Presented here are 12 T cell receptor beta chains from one specimen sequenced in a study of CD8 T cells in ankylosing spondylitis. Study results and limitations: Ankylosing spondylitis blood appeared to be characterized by a TCR beta motif of about 8 highly homologous variants.

What these receptors recognize is not known. TCRdb used MiXCR to reprocess the 5' RACE reads, holding one entry per CDR3 protein. Here the sample spans about 220,000 distinct CDR3 sequences, about 7% being singletons. Sample: blood, either unsorted or a sorted T cell fraction (not recorded which). The receptors here all came from a male donor with ankylosing spondylitis.

This clonotype was recorded many times. This chain links TRBV9 with TRBJ1-6; 10 positions match TRBD1. Germline CDR1 SGDLS, CDR2 YYNGEE. V shed 5 bases, J shed 7 bases, and the junction held 6 bases outside the gene matches. The CDR3 covers 15 residues. CDR3: CASSGGGQGNSPLHF. In nucleotides, the CDR3 is TGTGCCAGCAGTGGAGGGGGACAGGGGAATTCACCCCTCCACTTT.

The sample holds a few counts of this clonotype. CDR3 nucleotide sequence: TGCGCCAGCAGCGGGAGCGGGAACGAGCAGTACTTC. Its protein product is CASSGSGNEQYF. The chain is built from TRBV5-1 and TRBJ2-7, with TRBD2 matching over 7 bases. This CDR3 has 12 amino acids. The ends lost 4 bases at V and 5 bases at J; junction bases unmatched: 3. Germline assignment: CDR1 SGHRS and CDR2 YFSETQ.

This clonotype was counted at least ten times. The V call is TRBV6-2 or TRBV6-3, the J call TRBJ2-1, with TRBD1 matching 8 bases. The germline V gene has CDR1 MNHEY and CDR2 SVGEGT. This CDR3 is 14 amino acids long. Trimming removed 4 bases from V and 7 bases from J; junction bases left unmatched: 6. The CDR3 sequence: CASSSGTGMNEQFF. CDR3 nucleotides: TGTGCCAGCAGTTCCGGGACAGGTATGAATGAGCAGTTCTTC.

This clonotype was seen many times. V usage is TRBV5-6 and J usage is TRBJ1-6, with 8 nucleotides matching TRBD1. The CDR3 has 14 residues. Trimming cost V 5 bases and J 10 bases; bases outside gene matches: 8. From germline, CDR1 is SGHDT and CDR2 YYEEEE. The CDR3 DNA sequence: TGTGCCAGCAGTTATGGGACAGGAGGCTCACCCCTCCACTTT. Translation: CASSYGTGGSPLHF.

In its sample, this clonotype was seen many times. The V and J genes are TRBV12-3 or TRBV12-4 and TRBJ2-5; 9 nucleotides align to TRBD1. V gave up 5 bases and J gave up 4 bases; unmatched junction bases: 2. CDR3 size: 13 residues. The CDR3 protein is CASSPTGGETQYF. The CDR3 nucleotides are TGTGCCAGCAGTCCGACAGGGGGAGAGACCCAGTACTTC.

This clonotype was observed at least ten times. The chain links TRBV28 to TRBJ2-1; 7 bases match TRBD2. Germline V gives CDR1 MDHEN, CDR2 SYDVKM. The CDR3 totals 17 residues. Trimming at V came to 4 bases and at J to 9 bases, leaving 18 bases not matched to a gene. The CDR3 here is CASSSPPSWGGGVEQFF. The CDR3 nucleotides are TGTGCCAGCAGTTCTCCCCCTAGTTGGGGGGGAGGGGTTGAGCAGTTCTTC.

In nucleotides, the CDR3 is TGTGCCAGTAGTATGGTTCGGGCAGTAAACACTGAAGCTTTCTTT. It codes for CASSMVRAVNTEAFF. V usage is TRBV19 and J usage is TRBJ1-1; D gene uncertain. Germline V gene lookup returns CDR1 LNHDA and CDR2 SQIVND (reference sequence). Trimming stripped 3 bases from V and 2 bases from J, with 13 bases between. This CDR3 has 15 amino acids. The whole variable domain, remainder taken from reference TRBV19 and TRBJ1-1, is DGGITQSPKYLFRKEGQNVTLSCEQNLNHDAMYWYRQDPGQGLRLIYYSQIVNDFQKGDIAEGYSVSREKKESFPLTVTSAQKNPTAFYLCASSMVRAVNTEAFFGQGTRLTVV.

This clonotype was seen only a few times. The chain links TRBV27 to TRBJ1-4; D unresolved. The CDR3 is 15 amino acids. Trimming stripped 6 bases from V and 0 bases from J, with 11 bases between. Germline CDR1 MNHEY, CDR2 SMNVEV (reference sequence). Here the CDR3 DNA reads TGTGCCAGCAGGCTAGACACATCAACTAATGAAAAACTGTTTTTT. Amino acid sequence: CASRLDTSTNEKLFF.

The table lists this clonotype with many counts. This chain links TRBV4-1 with TRBJ1-4; TRBD1 might be the D (6 bases). Trimming took 2 bases from V and 7 from J, leaving 23 bases between them. This CDR3 is built from 18 residues. Germline values: CDR1 MGHRA, CDR2 YSYEKL. Written as DNA, the CDR3 is TGCGCCAGCAGCCAAAAGTTTTGGCCACAGGGCGGAGGTGAAAAACTGTTTTTT. Residues: CASSQKFWPQGGGEKLFF.

This clonotype was observed at least ten times. This chain uses TRBV12-3 or TRBV12-4 with TRBJ2-2, with TRBD1 matching 9 bases. This CDR3 is 15 amino acids long. The V gene end was trimmed by 7 bases and the J gene end by 5 bases; junction bases not matched to a gene: 8. For the CDR3, the DNA is TGTGCCAGCACTACGGACAGGGGATGGACCGGGGAGCTGTTTTTT. Translating it yields CASTTDRGWTGELFF.

Ten or more counts support this clonotype. The chain couples TRBV7-2 to TRBJ1-1; D is undetermined. This CDR3 is built from 13 residues. Germline V lookup: CDR1 SGHTA, CDR2 FQGNSA. With 5 bases removed from V and 4 bases from J, the gap between germline ends came to 11 bases. The CDR3 protein is CASSKRRGTEAFF. The CDR3 DNA reads TGTGCCAGCAGCAAGCGTCGGGGCACTGAAGCTTTCTTT.

This clonotype was observed many times. The chain has TRBV16 and TRBJ1-2; 9 positions agree with TRBD1. The CDR3 is made up of 14 amino acids. Germline trimming cut 2 bases from V and 6 bases from J; bases unmatched to any gene: 4. The germline V gene has CDR1 KGHSY and CDR2 FQNENV. The DNA for the CDR3 is TGTGCCAGCAGCCAAGGGACAGGGTCTCATGGCTACACCTTC. This translates into CASSQGTGSHGYTF.